A single T cell receptor beta chain is shown here with its context. This entry belongs to a study of radiation and T cells in renal cell carcinoma. Measured with immunoSEQ multiplex PCR; TCRdb has only the in-frame clones, and not every one. The data hold fewer than 150,000 clones, with 85% to 90% observed a single time. This sample's time point: blood 2 weeks post-SBRT. Specified treatment: 15 Gy SBRT to primary tumor, nephrectomy 4 weeks later. After SBRT, blood was collected at 2 and 4 weeks, plus baseline. Trimming stripped 0 bases from V and 2 bases from J, with 8 bases between. Germline CDR1 is MGHRA and CDR2 is YSYEKL. The CDR3 extends over 16 amino acids.

The chain employs TRBV4-1 and TRBJ2-6, with a tentative D call TRBD2 (5 bases). This material consisted of blood, taken from a patient whose treatment included radiotherapy and nephrectomy. This clonotype was obtained from a woman in her sixties or seventies with renal cell carcinoma. CDR3 sequence: CASSQDTGTGANVLTF. CDR3 coding DNA: TGCGCCAGCAGCCAAGATACCGGGACTGGGGCCAACGTCCTGACTTTC.